One sample yielded the 2 T cell receptor beta chains listed below, sequenced in a study of cytomegalovirus exposure and HLA in healthy donors. 13 Jbeta primers and 60 Vbeta primers were used for the PCR. Generated by immunoSEQ multiplex PCR, the TCRdb table keeps only in-frame clones and is missing some. Of 150,000 or so clones listed, roughly 80% are singletons. Sequenced: PBMCs. These receptor sequences come from a man between 18 and 29 years old in good health and CMV-seropositive.

The chain has TRBV10-3 and TRBJ1-4; D possibly corresponds to TRBD1 (5 bases). This CDR3 has 15 amino acids. The V gene's germline CDR1 is ENHRY and CDR2 SYGVKD. The germline V and J ends were trimmed by 11 bases and 7 bases, with 23 bases remaining between them. The CDR3 reads CAVSGGEDLSEKLFF. The CDR3 DNA reads as TGTGCCGTCTCGGGGGGGGAGGATTTGAGTGAAAAACTGTTTTTT.

The J gene is TRBJ1-5, the V gene TRBV19; D may be TRBD1 (6 bases). Germline lookup yields CDR1 LNHDA and CDR2 SQIVND (reference sequence). Trimming pared 4 bases from V and 4 bases from J, leaving 11 bases between. CDR3 length: 14 amino acids. Here the CDR3 reads CASSTGELNQPQHF. CDR3 in DNA: TGTGCCAGTAGTACAGGGGAGCTGAATCAGCCCCAGCATTTT.